This entry lists 2 T cell receptor beta chains sequenced from one sample in a study of cytomegalovirus exposure and HLA in healthy donors. In the PCR, 60 Vbeta and 13 Jbeta primers were used. Sequencing was performed with immunoSEQ multiplex PCR; in TCRdb, only in-frame clones are kept and a portion is missing. Among about 120,000 clones listed, under 20% were seen once. The specimen was PBMCs. Receptors originate from a female donor in good health and CMV-seropositive.

The chain has TRBV28 and TRBJ2-7, with 8 bases fitting TRBD1. V shed 2 bases, J shed 0 bases, and the junction held 3 bases outside the gene matches. Germline V gene lookup returns CDR1 MDHEN and CDR2 SYDVKM. CDR3 length: 15 amino acids. CDR3 sequence: CASSLQGAGSYEQYF. The CDR3 coding sequence is TGTGCCAGCAGTTTACAGGGGGCGGGCTCCTACGAGCAGTACTTC.

This clone appeared a few times. The same CDR3 arises from other DNA sequences in this sample as well. The chain carries TRBV29-1 and TRBJ2-3; tentative D call: TRBD1 (5 bases). The CDR3 has 16 amino acids. Germline V gene data show CDR1 as SQVTM and CDR2 as ANQGSEA. The V and J ends lost 0 bases and 4 bases respectively, with 17 bases between them. The CDR3 protein is CSVEEAATANSDTQYF. The CDR3 coding sequence is TGCAGCGTTGAAGAAGCCGCGACAGCAAACTCAGATACGCAGTATTTT.